The rows below give T cell receptor beta chains drawn from one sample of a study of blood T cell repertoires in COVID-19. The assay was immunoSEQ multiplex PCR, and TCRdb's table has in-frame clones only and misses some. The sample records approximately 240,000 clones, around 90% being singletons. Material: PBMCs or T cells enriched from blood (not recorded which). These receptors all stem from a young woman who had recovered from COVID-19. The CDR3 runs from the conserved cysteine through the conserved F or W. Each record gives: V gene, D gene, CDR3 length, J gene, clone size, CDR3 protein, CDR3 DNA. D genes are given only for firm matches. Clone size is given for some rows only: seen once, a few or many times, or a class if the clone is expanded.

TRBV15,TRBD1,18,TRBJ1-4,.,CATSRAPGTVATNEKLFF,TGTGCCACCAGCAGAGCGCCGGGGACAGTTGCAACTAATGAAAAACTGTTTTTT
TRBV2,.,15,TRBJ1-2,once,CASMGLGAFDYGYTF,TGTGCCAGCATGGGGTTGGGAGCGTTCGACTATGGCTACACCTTC
TRBV28,TRBD1,15,TRBJ1-3,once,CASRGQVNSGNTIYF,TGTGCCAGCAGGGGACAGGTCAACTCTGGAAACACCATATATTTT
TRBV19,TRBD1,17,TRBJ1-1,.,CASSNPPRGTANTEAFF,TGTGCCAGTAGTAACCCCCCACGAGGGACAGCCAACACTGAAGCTTTCTTT
TRBV29-1,.,12,TRBJ1-2,.,CSVEGASDGYTF,TGCAGCGTTGAAGGGGCTTCAGATGGCTACACCTTC
TRBV11-1,.,13,TRBJ2-5,once,CASSSVSGETQYF,TGTGCCAGCAGCTCCGTCAGCGGGGAGACCCAGTACTTC
TRBV6-5,.,15,TRBJ1-6,.,CASSPERSPNSPLHF,TGTGCCAGCAGCCCCGAGCGCAGCCCTAATTCACCCCTCCACTTT
TRBV24-1,TRBD2,15,TRBJ2-1,.,CATSDPGGWRNEQFF,TGTGCCACCAGTGATCCGGGGGGTTGGCGCAATGAGCAGTTCTTC
TRBV5-1,.,17,TRBJ1-3,few,CASSPDLTALSGNTIYF,TGCGCCAGCAGCCCCGATTTGACAGCCCTATCTGGAAACACCATATATTTT
TRBV6-5,.,15,TRBJ1-2,many,CASSYSAGGGYGYTF,TGTGCCAGCAGTTACTCGGCGGGGGGAGGGTATGGCTACACCTTC
TRBV18,.,14,TRBJ1-6,.,CASSPERGNSPLHF,TGTGCCAGCTCACCGGAACGGGGGAACTCACCCCTCCACTTT
TRBV5-1,TRBD1,15,TRBJ2-7,.,CASSLFGTGSYEQYF,TGCGCCAGCAGCTTGTTTGGGACAGGGTCCTACGAGCAGTACTTC
TRBV5-1,TRBD2,15,TRBJ2-1,.,CASSWTGTSYNEQFF,TGCGCCAGCAGCTGGACCGGGACTAGCTACAATGAGCAGTTCTTC
TRBV7-9,.,12,TRBJ1-6,.,CASSFGESPLHF,TGTGCCAGCAGCTTCGGGGAATCACCCCTCCACTTT
TRBV7-2,TRBD1,14,TRBJ1-2,.,CASSPDRGRVGYTF,TGTGCCAGCAGCCCGGACAGGGGGCGGGTTGGCTACACCTTC
TRBV5-6,.,14,TRBJ2-7,.,CASSLDRGLGEQYF,TGTGCCAGCAGCTTGGACAGGGGACTAGGGGAGCAGTACTTC
TRBV3-1/TRBV3-2,.,16,TRBJ1-1,.,CASSQEWEVVNTEAFF,TGTGCCAGCAGCCAAGAATGGGAGGTGGTGAACACTGAAGCTTTCTTT
TRBV4-2,.,16,TRBJ1-1,once,CASSPTTRLSNTEAFF,TGTGCCAGCAGCCCTACGACGCGGCTATCGAACACTGAAGCTTTCTTT
TRBV10-3,TRBD2,18,TRBJ2-3,.,CAISESSGLAGATDTQYF,TGTGCCATCAGTGAGTCGTCTGGGCTAGCGGGAGCGACAGATACGCAGTATTTT